One TCR beta chain is described in this entry. At one end the junction does not follow the germline gene, possibly because of a read error. This CDR3 has 15 residues. Germline loops: CDR1 SGHTA, CDR2 FQGTGA. This entry belongs to a study of CDR3 diversity in severe acne. TCRdb called the PCR reads again in MiXCR, with one record for every CDR3 protein. The repertoire holds some 84,000 distinct CDR3 sequences, with around 50% as singletons. The chain links TRBV7-3 to TRBJ2-1; 8 nucleotides match TRBD1. The receptor was isolated from a male donor in good health, without acne. Sequencing was done on a sample of blood. CDR3 sequence reads: CACSRDRYKRNEWFF. As DNA, the CDR3 is TGTGCCTGCAGCAGGGACAGGTACAAACGCAATGAGTGGTTCTTC.